These T cell receptor beta chains were read from a single sample in a study of regulatory T cells in long-lasting Graves disease. TCRdb ran MiXCR on the multiplex PCR reads and lists one entry per CDR3 protein. This table holds 400,000 or so distinct CDR3 sequences, around a quarter found once. The source material was peripheral blood mononuclear cells (PBMCs), sampled when the disease was refractory, from a patient treated with antithyroid drugs. These receptors all come from a female donor with Graves disease. Both conserved end residues are part of each CDR3. A D gene is named only where the DNA matches it firmly. Clone size appears in some rows only: once, few, many, or a class for an expanded clone.

j_call | v_call | d_call | clone_size | cdr3_nt | cdr3_aa
TRBJ1-1 | TRBV28 | NA | many | TGTGCCAGCAGTTTATCTCTGAAGGAGCTGAACACTGAAGCTTTCTTT | CASSLSLKELNTEAFF
TRBJ2-7 | TRBV4-1 | NA | few | TGCGCCAGCAGCCAAGCGGCGGGGAGCTCCTACGAGCAGTACTTC | CASSQAAGSSYEQYF
TRBJ1-2 | TRBV28 | TRBD1 | many | TGTGCCAGCAGTTCGGACAGGGGTCATGGCTACACCTTC | CASSSDRGHGYTF
TRBJ2-5 | TRBV5-1 | TRBD1 | NA | TGCGCCAGCAGCACTGACAGGGGTACAGAGACCCAGTACTTC | CASSTDRGTETQYF
TRBJ2-4 | TRBV29-1 | NA | NA | TGCAGCGTTGAAGAGACCCCTGGAAAGGGACCGTACTTC | CSVEETPGKGPYF
TRBJ1-5 | TRBV3-1 | NA | few | TGTGCCAGCAGCCAAGATAGCAGGGCCAATCAGCCCCAGCATTTT | CASSQDSRANQPQHF
TRBJ2-7 | TRBV25-1 | NA | few | TGTGCCAGCAGTCGTTACAGGGACCTAAACTACGAGCAGTACTTC | CASSRYRDLNYEQYF
TRBJ2-7 | TRBV12-3/TRBV12-4 | TRBD2 | few | TGTGCCAGCAGGGGGACTAGCGAAGACCCCTACGAGCAGTACTTC | CASRGTSEDPYEQYF
TRBJ2-3 | TRBV7-2 | TRBD2 | NA | TGTGCCACCAGGGCAGGTAGCGGGAGGGAAACAGATACGCAGTATTTT | CATRAGSGRETDTQYF
TRBJ2-5 | TRBV15 | NA | few | TGTGCCACCAGCAGCGCGCCTCTGGGACGGCAAGAGACCCAGTACTTC | CATSSAPLGRQETQYF
TRBJ1-1 | TRBV5-6 | TRBD1 | few | TGTGCCAGCAGCGGACCCGGACAGGTTGAAGCTTTCTTT | CASSGPGQVEAFF
TRBJ2-1 | TRBV7-2 | TRBD2 | few | TGTGCCAGCAGCTTACGCCAACTAGCGGGAACGGATGAGCAGTTCTTC | CASSLRQLAGTDEQFF
TRBJ1-2 | TRBV6-1 | NA | many | TGTGCCAGCAGGCTGGGGAAAGATGGCTACACCTTC | CASRLGKDGYTF
TRBJ2-7 | TRBV20-1 | TRBD2 | many | TGCAGTGCTCCCGGACTAGCGGGAGGGCCCGAGCAGTACTTC | CSAPGLAGGPEQYF
TRBJ2-7 | TRBV30 | TRBD1 | NA | TGTGCCTGGAGTGTACTGAGGGGGCGAGAGTACTTC | CAWSVLRGREYF
TRBJ1-6 | TRBV11-1 | NA | many | TGTGCCAGCAGCGCCCTGGACAGCCTTAATTCACCCCTCCACTTT | CASSALDSLNSPLHF
TRBJ1-2 | TRBV5-1 | TRBD1 | few | TGCGCCAGCAGCTTGGTTCCGACAGGGGAAATTAGCTATGGCTACACCTTC | CASSLVPTGEISYGYTF
TRBJ1-1 | TRBV20-1 | TRBD1 | few | TGCAGTGCTAGAGTTCCGGGACAGGTGAACACTGAAGCTTTCTTT | CSARVPGQVNTEAFF
TRBJ1-2 | TRBV7-2 | TRBD1 | many | TGTGCCAGCAGCCAAACGACAGGGGTTGGTGGCTACACCTTC | CASSQTTGVGGYTF
TRBJ2-2 | TRBV12-3/TRBV12-4 | TRBD2 | NA | TGTGCCAGCAGTTTACTAGCGGGAGGTAGAAAGACCGGGGAGCTGTTTTTT | CASSLLAGGRKTGELFF
TRBJ2-7 | TRBV6-1 | TRBD2 | few | TGTGCCAGCAGTGGACCGGGACTAGGGGCGTACGAGCAGTACTTC | CASSGPGLGAYEQYF
TRBJ2-3 | TRBV5-1 | TRBD2 | few | TGCGCCGGCAGCGGCACTAGCGGGAGAGTTGGCACAGATACGCAGTATTTT | CAGSGTSGRVGTDTQYF
TRBJ1-5 | TRBV19 | TRBD1 | NA | TGTGCCAGCAAACGAAAGGCGGGACAGGGGTATTTTGGGAATCAGCCCCAGCATTTT | CASKRKAGQGYFGNQPQHF
TRBJ2-2 | TRBV2 | TRBD2 | many | TGTGCCAGCAGTGGCAAGGATAGCGGGAAAAACACCGGGGAGCTGTTTTTT | CASSGKDSGKNTGELFF
TRBJ2-4 | TRBV20-1 | TRBD2 | NA | TGCAGTGCTAGAGACGCACGCGGGGGGAGGGCCAAAAACATTCAGTACTTC | CSARDARGGRAKNIQYF
TRBJ1-1 | TRBV5-6 | NA | NA | TGTGCCAGCAGCTTGGTTGGGGCGCTAGGGGATGAAGCTTTCTTT | CASSLVGALGDEAFF
TRBJ1-1 | TRBV7-8 | NA | many | TGTGCCAGCAGCTTAGGAGGGATCGGTATGAACACTGAAGCTTTCTTT | CASSLGGIGMNTEAFF
TRBJ2-1 | TRBV4-1 | NA | NA | TGCGCCAGCAGCCAAAAACTCTCCCGGGCCTACAATGAGCAGTTCTTC | CASSQKLSRAYNEQFF
TRBJ2-4 | TRBV20-1 | NA | few | TGCAGTGCTAGACGGATAGCCAAAAACATTCAGTACTTC | CSARRIAKNIQYF
TRBJ1-2 | TRBV19 | NA | many | TGTGCCAGTACCCACCAGAGGCAAGCGTATTATGGCTACACCTTC | CASTHQRQAYYGYTF
TRBJ1-1 | TRBV2 | NA | many | TGTGCCAGCAGTTCACAGTACACTGAAGCTTTCTTT | CASSSQYTEAFF
TRBJ2-7 | TRBV6-1 | TRBD2 | few | TGTGCCGCAGGAAACCAGCGGGAGATCCACGAGCAGTACTTC | CAAGNQREIHEQYF
TRBJ2-2 | TRBV20-1 | TRBD2 | once | TGCAGTGCGGAATTAGCGGGGACCGGGGAGCTGTTTTTT | CSAELAGTGELFF
TRBJ1-1 | TRBV6-2/TRBV6-3 | TRBD1 | few | TGTGCCGCTCAGGGGGCGAGCACTGAAGCTTTCTTT | CAAQGASTEAFF
TRBJ2-7 | TRBV15 | NA | few | TGTGCCACCAGCAAGGACTATCCGGTCCACGAGCAGTACTTC | CATSKDYPVHEQYF
TRBJ2-2 | TRBV19 | NA | many | TGTGCCAGCAGCCCATCGAACACCGGGGAGCTGTTTTTT | CASSPSNTGELFF
TRBJ2-5 | TRBV20-1 | TRBD2 | many | TGCAGTGCTAGCGCTACGATGACTAGCGGGAAAGAGACCCAGTACTTC | CSASATMTSGKETQYF
TRBJ2-5 | TRBV7-7 | TRBD1 | NA | TGTGCCAGCAGCGGGGACAGGCCCCAAGAGACCCAGTACTTC | CASSGDRPQETQYF
TRBJ1-3 | TRBV30 | TRBD1 | few | TGTGCCTGGAGTCGGCCCGGGACAGGGGGAAACACCATATATTTT | CAWSRPGTGGNTIYF
TRBJ1-4 | TRBV7-2 | TRBD1 | NA | TGTGCCAGCAGCCAAAGGGGGACAGGGACAGCTGAAAAACTGTTTTTT | CASSQRGTGTAEKLFF
TRBJ1-5 | TRBV19 | NA | NA | TGTGCCAGTAGTATCGGGGACACAGGAAATCAGCCCCAGCATTTT | CASSIGDTGNQPQHF
TRBJ2-3 | TRBV4-3 | NA | few | TGCGCCAGCAGCCAAGATGCGGCGGACACAGATACGCAGTATTTT | CASSQDAADTDTQYF
TRBJ1-5 | TRBV5-1 | TRBD1 | NA | TGCGCCAGCAGCTTGGGGACAGGGGGCCGCAATCAGCCCCAGCATTTT | CASSLGTGGRNQPQHF
TRBJ2-7 | TRBV2 | TRBD2 | many | TGTGCCAGCAGTAGGACTAGCGGGAGAGGCGAGCAGTACTTC | CASSRTSGRGEQYF
TRBJ2-7 | TRBV5-1 | TRBD2 | NA | TGCGCCAGCAGCTTGGCCCTCGGGACTAGCAGCTACGAGCAGTACTTC | CASSLALGTSSYEQYF
TRBJ2-2 | TRBV30 | NA | NA | TGTGCCTCCCTAGCCTTAATACGGGACGGGCCCTACACCGGGGAGCTGTTTTTT | CASLALIRDGPYTGELFF